Presented here are 2 T cell receptor beta chains from one specimen sequenced in a study of molecular identifiers for immune sequencing clone quantification. TCRdb analysed the PCR reads with MiXCR anew, one entry per CDR3 protein. The table has a few hundred thousand distinct CDR3 sequences, about 22% seen once. Material: naive CD8+ T cells from blood, with Jurkat cell RNA spiked in. Documented subset: FACS-sorted CD8+CD4-CCR7+CD45RA+ naive T cells. The receptor source for this set is a human donor in good health. Some libraries in this study had Jurkat cell RNA spiked in.

This clonotype was observed a handful of times. This chain uses TRBV11-2 with TRBJ2-6; possible D gene TRBD1, 6 bases. Germline lookup yields CDR1 SGHAT and CDR2 FQNNGV. V gave up 4 bases and J gave up 0 bases, with 13 bases separating them. The CDR3 is 17 residues long. The DNA for the CDR3 is TGTGCCAGCAGCTCTCGGACCAGGGGCTCTGGGGCCAACGTCCTGACTTTC. Protein sequence: CASSSRTRGSGANVLTF.

This clonotype was observed at least ten times. The chain is built from TRBV5-6 and TRBJ1-1, with TRBD1 as a possible D gene (6 bases). Germline V gene lookup returns CDR1 SGHDT and CDR2 YYEEEE. The CDR3 totals 12 residues. The V and J ends lost 6 bases and 8 bases respectively, with 14 bases between them. CDR3 sequence: CASTKLGTEAFF. The CDR3 nucleotides are TGTGCCAGCACCAAACTTGGGACAGAAGCTTTCTTT.